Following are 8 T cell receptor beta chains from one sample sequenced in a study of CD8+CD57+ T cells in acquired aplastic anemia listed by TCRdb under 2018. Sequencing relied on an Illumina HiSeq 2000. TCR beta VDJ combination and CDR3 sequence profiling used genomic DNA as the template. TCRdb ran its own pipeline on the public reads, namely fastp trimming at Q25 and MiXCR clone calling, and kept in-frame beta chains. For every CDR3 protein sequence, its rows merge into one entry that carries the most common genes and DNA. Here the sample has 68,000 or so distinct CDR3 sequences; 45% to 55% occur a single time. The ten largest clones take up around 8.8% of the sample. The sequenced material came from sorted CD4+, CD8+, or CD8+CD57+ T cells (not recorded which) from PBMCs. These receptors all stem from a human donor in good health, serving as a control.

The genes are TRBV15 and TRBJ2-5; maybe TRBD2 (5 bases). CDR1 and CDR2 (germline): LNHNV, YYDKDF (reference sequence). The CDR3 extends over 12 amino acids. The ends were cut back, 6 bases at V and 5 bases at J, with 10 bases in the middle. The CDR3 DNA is TGTGCCACCAGAGAGGGTGGGGAGACCCAGTACTTC. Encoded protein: CATREGGETQYF.

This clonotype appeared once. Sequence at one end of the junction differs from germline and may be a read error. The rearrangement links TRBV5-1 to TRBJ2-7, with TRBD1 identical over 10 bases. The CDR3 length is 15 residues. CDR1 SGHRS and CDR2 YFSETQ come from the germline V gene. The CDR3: CVSSEGQGNSLEQYF. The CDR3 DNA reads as TGCGTCAGCAGCGAGGGACAGGGGAACTCCCTCGAGCAGTACTTC.

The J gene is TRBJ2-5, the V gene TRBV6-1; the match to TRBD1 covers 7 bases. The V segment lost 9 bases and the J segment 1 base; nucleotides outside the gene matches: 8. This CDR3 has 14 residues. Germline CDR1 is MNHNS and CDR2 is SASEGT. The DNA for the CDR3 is TGTGCCAGTTGGGATAGGGGGCCCCAAGAGACCCAGTACTTC. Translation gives CASWDRGPQETQYF.

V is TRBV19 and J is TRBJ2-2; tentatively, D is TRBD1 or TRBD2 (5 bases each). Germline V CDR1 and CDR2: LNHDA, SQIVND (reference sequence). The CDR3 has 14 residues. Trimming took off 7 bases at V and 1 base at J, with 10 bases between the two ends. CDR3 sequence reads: CASTGTVNTGELFF. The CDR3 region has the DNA TGTGCCAGTACGGGGACGGTGAACACCGGGGAGCTGTTTTTT.

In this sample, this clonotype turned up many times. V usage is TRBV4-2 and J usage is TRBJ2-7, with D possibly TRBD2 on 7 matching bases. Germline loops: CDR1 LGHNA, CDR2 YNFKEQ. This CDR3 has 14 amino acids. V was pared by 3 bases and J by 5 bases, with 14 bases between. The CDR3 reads CASSQGGASDEQYF. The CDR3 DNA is TGTGCCAGCAGCCAGGGGGGGGCTAGTGACGAGCAGTACTTC.

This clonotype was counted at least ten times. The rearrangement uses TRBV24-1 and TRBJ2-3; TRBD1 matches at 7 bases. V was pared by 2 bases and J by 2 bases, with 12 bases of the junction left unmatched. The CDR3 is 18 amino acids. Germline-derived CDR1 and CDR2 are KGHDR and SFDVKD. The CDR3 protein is CATSDSSGTELFTDTQYF. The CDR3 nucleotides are TGTGCCACCAGTGATTCCTCGGGGACAGAACTTTTCACAGATACGCAGTATTTT.

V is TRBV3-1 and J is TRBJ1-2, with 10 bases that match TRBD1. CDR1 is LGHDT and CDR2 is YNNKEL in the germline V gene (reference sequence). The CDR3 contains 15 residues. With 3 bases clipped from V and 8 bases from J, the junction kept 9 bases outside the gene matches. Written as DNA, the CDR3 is TGTGCCAGCAGCCATTTAGACAGGGGGCTAGGCGGCTACACCTTC. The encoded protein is CASSHLDRGLGGYTF.

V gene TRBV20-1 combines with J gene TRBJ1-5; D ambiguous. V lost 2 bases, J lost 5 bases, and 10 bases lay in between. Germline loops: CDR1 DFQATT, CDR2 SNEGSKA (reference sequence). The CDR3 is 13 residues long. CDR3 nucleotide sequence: TGCAGTGCTAGAAAGAGCGCCTATCAGCCCCAGCATTTT. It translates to CSARKSAYQPQHF.